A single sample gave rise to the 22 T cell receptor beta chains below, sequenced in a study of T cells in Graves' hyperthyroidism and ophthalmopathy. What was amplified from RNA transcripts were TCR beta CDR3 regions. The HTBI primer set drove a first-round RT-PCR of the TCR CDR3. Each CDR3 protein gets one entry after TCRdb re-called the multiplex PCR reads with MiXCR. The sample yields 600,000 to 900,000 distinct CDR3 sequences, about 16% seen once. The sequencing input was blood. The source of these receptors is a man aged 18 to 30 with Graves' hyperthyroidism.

The CDR3 DNA reads as TGTGCCAGCAGCGTAGATCTAGGTTGGAATCAGCCCCAGCATTTT. This codes for CASSVDLGWNQPQHF. The rearrangement links TRBV9 to TRBJ1-5; D gene ambiguous. Between the trimmed V and J ends, which lost 0 bases and 4 bases, there was a span of 11 bases. This CDR3 spans 15 amino acids. From germline, CDR1 is SGDLS and CDR2 YYNGEE.

CDR3 nucleotide sequence: TGTGCCAGCAGTTTACCGCGTGAGACGCTCACAGATACGCAGTATTTT. Translated: CASSLPRETLTDTQYF. V is TRBV28 and J is TRBJ2-3; D is unclear. Germline V gene lookup returns CDR1 MDHEN and CDR2 SYDVKM. V lost 2 bases and J lost 2, with 14 bases in between. This CDR3 is 16 amino acids long.

DNA of the CDR3: TGTGCCAGCAGCCAAGAAAGCTTAACAGGGGACACTGAAGCTTTCTTT. Encoded protein: CASSQESLTGDTEAFF. The V and J genes are TRBV4-2 and TRBJ1-1; 7 nucleotides line up with TRBD1. The germline V gene has CDR1 LGHNA and CDR2 YNFKEQ. V lost 0 bases to trimming and J lost 3 bases; unmatched junction nucleotides: 7. The CDR3 contains 16 residues.

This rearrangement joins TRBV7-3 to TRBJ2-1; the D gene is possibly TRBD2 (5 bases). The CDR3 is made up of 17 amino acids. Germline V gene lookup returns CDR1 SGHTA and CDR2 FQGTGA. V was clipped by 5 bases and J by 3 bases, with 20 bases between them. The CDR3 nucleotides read TGTGCCAGCAGCCAAGTACTAGAGTCTATAATCTACAATGAGCAGTTCTTC. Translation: CASSQVLESIIYNEQFF.

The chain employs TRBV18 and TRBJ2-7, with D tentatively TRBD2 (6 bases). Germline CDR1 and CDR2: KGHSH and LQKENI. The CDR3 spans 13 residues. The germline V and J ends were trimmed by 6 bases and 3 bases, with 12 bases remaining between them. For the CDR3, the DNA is TGTGCCAGCTCGCATGAGACTAGCTACGAGCAGTACTTC. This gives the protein CASSHETSYEQYF.

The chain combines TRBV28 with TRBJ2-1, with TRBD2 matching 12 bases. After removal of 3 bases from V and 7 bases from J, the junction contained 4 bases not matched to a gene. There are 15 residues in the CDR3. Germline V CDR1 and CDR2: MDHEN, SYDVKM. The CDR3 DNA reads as TGTGCCAGCAGTTTTTCACTAGCGGGAGGAAATGAGCAGTTCTTC. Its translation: CASSFSLAGGNEQFF.

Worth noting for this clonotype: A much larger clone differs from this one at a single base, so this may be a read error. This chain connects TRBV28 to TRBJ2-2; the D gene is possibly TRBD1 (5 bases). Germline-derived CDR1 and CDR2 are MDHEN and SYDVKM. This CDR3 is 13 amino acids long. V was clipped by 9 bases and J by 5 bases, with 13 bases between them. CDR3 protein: CASQGLSTGELFF. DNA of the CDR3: TGTGCCAGTCAGGGCCTTTCGACCGGGGAGCTGTTTTTT.

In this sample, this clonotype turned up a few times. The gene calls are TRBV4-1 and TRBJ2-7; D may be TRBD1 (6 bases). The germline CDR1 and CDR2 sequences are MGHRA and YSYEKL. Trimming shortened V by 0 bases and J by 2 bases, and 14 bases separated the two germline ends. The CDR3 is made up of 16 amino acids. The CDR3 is CASSQDSRTAAYEQYF. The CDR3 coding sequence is TGCGCCAGCAGCCAAGATTCGCGGACAGCAGCCTACGAGCAGTACTTC.

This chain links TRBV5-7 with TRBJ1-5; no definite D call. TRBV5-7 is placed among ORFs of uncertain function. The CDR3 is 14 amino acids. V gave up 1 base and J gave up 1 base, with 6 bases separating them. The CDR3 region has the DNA TGTGCCAGCAGCTTGAAGGTGAGCAATCAGCCCCAGCATTTT. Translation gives CASSLKVSNQPQHF.

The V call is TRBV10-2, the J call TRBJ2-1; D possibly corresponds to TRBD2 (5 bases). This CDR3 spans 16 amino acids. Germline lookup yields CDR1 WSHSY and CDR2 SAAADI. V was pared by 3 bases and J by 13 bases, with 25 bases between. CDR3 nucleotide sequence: TGCGCCAGCAGTGAACCCCGACGGGTAGTGCCCGGGAATCAGTTCTTC. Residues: CASSEPRRVVPGNQFF.

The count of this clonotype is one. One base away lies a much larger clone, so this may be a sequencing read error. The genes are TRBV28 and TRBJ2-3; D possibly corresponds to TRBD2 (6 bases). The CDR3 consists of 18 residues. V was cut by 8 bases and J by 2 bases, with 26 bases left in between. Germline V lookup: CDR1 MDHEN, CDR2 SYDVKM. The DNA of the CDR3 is TGTGCCAGCGGGCTAAGCGGGTGGGCCGACGCTTCCACAGATACGCAGTATTTT. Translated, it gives CASGLSGWADASTDTQYF. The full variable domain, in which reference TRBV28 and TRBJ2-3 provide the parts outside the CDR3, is DVKVTQSSRYLVKRTGEKVFLECVQDMDHENMFWYRQDPGLGLRLIYFSYDVKMKEKGDIPEGYSVSREKKERFSLILESASTNQTSMYLCASGLSGWADASTDTQYFGPGTRLTVL.

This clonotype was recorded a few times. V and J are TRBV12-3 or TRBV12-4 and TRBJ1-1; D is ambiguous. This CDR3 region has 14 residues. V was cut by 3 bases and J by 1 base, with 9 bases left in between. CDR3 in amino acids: CASSLSVSNTEAFF. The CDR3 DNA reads TGTGCCAGCAGTTTGAGCGTATCGAACACTGAAGCTTTCTTT.

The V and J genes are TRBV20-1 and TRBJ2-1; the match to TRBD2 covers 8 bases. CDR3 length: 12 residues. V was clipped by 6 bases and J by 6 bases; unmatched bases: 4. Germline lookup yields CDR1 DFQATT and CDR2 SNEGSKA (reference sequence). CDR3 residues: CSANSGINEQFF. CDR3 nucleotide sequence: TGCAGTGCCAATAGCGGGATCAATGAGCAGTTCTTC.

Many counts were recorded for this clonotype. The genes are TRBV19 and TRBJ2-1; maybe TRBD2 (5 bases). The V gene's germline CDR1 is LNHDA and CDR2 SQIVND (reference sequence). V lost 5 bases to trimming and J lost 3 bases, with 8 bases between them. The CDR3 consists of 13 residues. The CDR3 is CASSSLVYNEQFF. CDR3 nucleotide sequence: TGTGCCAGTAGTTCACTAGTCTACAATGAGCAGTTCTTC.

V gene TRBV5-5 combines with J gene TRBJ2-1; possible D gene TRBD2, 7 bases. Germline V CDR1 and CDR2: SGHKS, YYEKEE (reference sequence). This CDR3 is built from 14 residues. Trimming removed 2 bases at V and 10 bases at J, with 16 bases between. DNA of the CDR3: TGTGCCAGCAGCTTAAGGCTAGGGGGGGGAGAGCAGTTCTTC. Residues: CASSLRLGGGEQFF.

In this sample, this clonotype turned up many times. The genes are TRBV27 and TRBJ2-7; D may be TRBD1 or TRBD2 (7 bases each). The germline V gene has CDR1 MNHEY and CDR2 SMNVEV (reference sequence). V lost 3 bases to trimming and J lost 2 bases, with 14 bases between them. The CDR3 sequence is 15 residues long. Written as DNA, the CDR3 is TGTGCCAGCAGTTTCGCCCAGGGGGGGACCTACGAGCAGTACTTC. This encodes CASSFAQGGTYEQYF.

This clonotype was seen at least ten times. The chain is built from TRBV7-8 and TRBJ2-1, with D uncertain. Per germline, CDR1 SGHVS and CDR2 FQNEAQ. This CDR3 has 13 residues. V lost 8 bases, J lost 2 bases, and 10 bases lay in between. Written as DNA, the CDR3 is TGTGCCAGCGGTTCCGGCGCCTACAATGAGCAGTTCTTC. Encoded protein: CASGSGAYNEQFF.

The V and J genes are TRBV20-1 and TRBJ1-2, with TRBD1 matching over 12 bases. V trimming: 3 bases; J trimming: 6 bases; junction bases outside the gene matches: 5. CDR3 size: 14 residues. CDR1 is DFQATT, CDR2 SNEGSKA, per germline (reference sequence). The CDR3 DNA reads TGCAGTGCTAGCCGGGACAGGGGGCCTGATGGCTACACCTTC. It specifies CSASRDRGPDGYTF.

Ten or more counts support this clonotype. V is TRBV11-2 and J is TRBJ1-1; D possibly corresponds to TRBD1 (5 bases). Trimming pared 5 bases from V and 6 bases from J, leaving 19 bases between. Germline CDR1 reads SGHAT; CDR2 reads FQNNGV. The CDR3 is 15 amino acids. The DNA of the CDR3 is TGTGCCAGCAGCGTAACCGGGGCCCAGTACGCTGAAGCTTTCTTT. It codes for CASSVTGAQYAEAFF.

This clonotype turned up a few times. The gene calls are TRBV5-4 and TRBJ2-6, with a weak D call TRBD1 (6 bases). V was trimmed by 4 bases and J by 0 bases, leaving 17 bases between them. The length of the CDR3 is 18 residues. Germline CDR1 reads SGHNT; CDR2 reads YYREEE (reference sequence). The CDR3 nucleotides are TGTGCCAGCAGCCCAACAGGGAATTCGGGCTCTGGGGCCAACGTCCTGACTTTC. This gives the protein CASSPTGNSGSGANVLTF.

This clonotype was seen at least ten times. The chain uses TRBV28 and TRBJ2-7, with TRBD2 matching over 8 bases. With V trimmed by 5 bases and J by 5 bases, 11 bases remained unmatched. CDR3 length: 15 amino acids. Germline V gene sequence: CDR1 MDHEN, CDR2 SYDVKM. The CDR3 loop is CASSAASGGVHEQYF. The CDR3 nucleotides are TGTGCCAGCAGTGCGGCCTCGGGGGGGGTCCACGAGCAGTACTTC.

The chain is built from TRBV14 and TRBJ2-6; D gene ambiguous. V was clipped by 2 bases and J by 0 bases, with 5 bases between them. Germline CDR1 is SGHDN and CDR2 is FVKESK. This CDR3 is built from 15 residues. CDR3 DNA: TGTGCCAGCAGCCAATTTTTCTCTGGGGCCAACGTCCTGACTTTC. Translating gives CASSQFFSGANVLTF.